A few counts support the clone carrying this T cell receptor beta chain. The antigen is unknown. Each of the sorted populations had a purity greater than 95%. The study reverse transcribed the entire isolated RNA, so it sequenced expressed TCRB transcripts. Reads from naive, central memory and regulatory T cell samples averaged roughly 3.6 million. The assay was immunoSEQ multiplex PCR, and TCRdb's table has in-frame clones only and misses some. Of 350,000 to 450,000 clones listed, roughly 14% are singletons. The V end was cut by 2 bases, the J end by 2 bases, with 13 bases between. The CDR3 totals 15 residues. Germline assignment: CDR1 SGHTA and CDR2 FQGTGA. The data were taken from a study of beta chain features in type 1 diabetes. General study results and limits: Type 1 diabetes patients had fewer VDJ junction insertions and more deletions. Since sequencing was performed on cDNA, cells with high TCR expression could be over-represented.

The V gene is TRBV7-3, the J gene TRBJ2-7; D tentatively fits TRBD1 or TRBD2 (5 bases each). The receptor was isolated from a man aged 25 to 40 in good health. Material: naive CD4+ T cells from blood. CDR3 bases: TGTGCCAGCAGCTTATCCACGACGGGACCCTACGAGCAGTACGTC. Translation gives CASSLSTTGPYEQYV.